Following are 31 T cell receptor beta chains from one sample sequenced in a study of CD8 T cells in Susac syndrome. The RNA input was 0.5 to 1 ug, and it was reverse transcribed with random hexamers. From the immunoSEQ multiplex PCR reads, TCRdb called clonotypes with MiXCR, one entry per CDR3 protein. Found here are around 200,000 distinct CDR3 sequences, 95% of them singletons; the top ten hold around 0.1%. Sample: CD4+ T cells from PBMCs. The receptor set was obtained from a human donor with Susac syndrome.

The rearrangement joins TRBV30 to TRBJ1-1, with D unclear. CDR3 size: 13 residues. CDR1 GTSNPN and CDR2 SVGIG come from the germline V gene (reference sequence). Trimming shortened V by 0 bases and J by 6 bases, and 11 bases separated the two germline ends. In nucleotides, the CDR3 is TGTGCCTGGAGTGTACTGTTGGACGCTGAAGCTTTCTTT. Encoded protein: CAWSVLLDAEAFF.

The chain links TRBV29-1 to TRBJ2-5, with D tentatively TRBD2 (5 bases). The CDR3 consists of 12 residues. V was clipped by 7 bases and J by 3 bases, with 12 bases between them. CDR1 SQVTM and CDR2 ANQGSEA come from the germline V gene. CDR3 region: CSAPEAEETQYF. In DNA, the CDR3 is TGCAGCGCCCCCGAAGCGGAAGAGACCCAGTACTTC. The entire variable domain, with the rest obtained from reference TRBV29-1 and TRBJ2-5, is as follows: SAVISQKPSRDICQRGTSLTIQCQVDSQVTMMFWYRQQPGQSLTLIATANQGSEATYESGFVIDKFPISRPNLTFSTLTVSNMSPEDSSIYLCSAPEAEETQYFGPGTRLLVL.

Note on this clonotype: One junction end does not reproduce the germline sequence, and a read error may be involved. The CDR3 reads CASSEAGTGLF. CDR3 DNA sequence: TGTGCCAGCAGTGAAGCGGGGACAGGCCTCTTC. The gene calls are TRBV2 and TRBJ1-2, with 8 bases fitting TRBD1. CDR1 and CDR2 from the germline V gene are SNHLY and FYNNEI. The CDR3 consists of 11 residues.

The rearrangement links TRBV3-1 to TRBJ1-5; 7 bases align to TRBD1. The CDR3 length is 15 residues. Germline V gene sequence: CDR1 LGHDT, CDR2 YNNKEL (reference sequence). The ends lost 1 base at V and 6 bases at J; junction bases unmatched: 6. The CDR3 sequence: CASSQAGGAAQPQHF. The CDR3 DNA is TGTGCCAGCAGCCAAGCAGGGGGAGCGGCTCAGCCCCAGCATTTT.

The chain has TRBV20-1 and TRBJ2-3; no reliable D call. V lost 3 bases and J lost 0, with 10 bases in between. Germline CDR1 is DFQATT and CDR2 is SNEGSKA (reference sequence). The CDR3 spans 14 residues. The CDR3 coding sequence is TGCAGTGCTAGTGGGCCTTATAGCACAGATACGCAGTATTTT. The encoded protein is CSASGPYSTDTQYF.

The rearrangement joins TRBV3-1 to TRBJ1-4, with unresolved D. The germline V and J ends were trimmed by 1 base and 4 bases, with 4 bases remaining between them. Germline V gene sequence: CDR1 LGHDT, CDR2 YNNKEL (reference sequence). This CDR3 is built from 13 residues. CDR3 sequence (DNA): TGTGCCAGCAGCCAAGGGATTAATGAAAAACTGTTTTTT. Its translation is CASSQGINEKLFF.

The rearrangement uses TRBV4-3 and TRBJ2-3, with 11 bases that match TRBD2. This CDR3 is 17 amino acids long. Germline values: CDR1 LGHNA, CDR2 YSLEER. V trimming: 1 base; J trimming: 3 bases; junction bases outside the gene matches: 6. As DNA, the CDR3 is TGCGCCAGCAGCCAAGGGTTAGCGGGGGGGCTGACAGATACGCAGTATTTT. Its protein is CASSQGLAGGLTDTQYF.

The gene calls are TRBV7-2 and TRBJ2-3, with 12 bases that match TRBD2. In germline, CDR1 is SGHTA, CDR2 FQGNSA. The CDR3 totals 14 residues. Germline trimming cut 1 base from V and 15 bases from J; bases unmatched to any gene: 8. CDR3 loop: CASSLGNLAGGPYF. As DNA, the CDR3 is TGTGCCAGCAGCTTAGGGAATCTAGCGGGGGGGCCCTATTTT.

The chain has TRBV4-1 and TRBJ2-5; tentative D call: TRBD2 (6 bases). Germline V gives CDR1 MGHRA, CDR2 YSYEKL. The CDR3 loop spans 16 amino acids. Deletions cut 3 bases from V and 7 bases from J, with 21 bases between. The CDR3 sequence: CASSQTRGTSSGTQYF. CDR3 coding DNA: TGCGCCAGCAGCCAGACACGGGGGACCTCTTCAGGGACCCAGTACTTC.

In DNA form, the CDR3 reads TGTGCCAGCAGCTTAGGGGCGGGGGGGCATTCCTACAATGAGCAGTTCTTC. Translating it yields CASSLGAGGHSYNEQFF. J is TRBJ2-1 and V is TRBV7-9, with 9 bases that match TRBD2. The J segment lost 1 base and the V segment lost 1 base, leaving 5 bases of the junction unmatched. In germline, CDR1 is SEHNR, CDR2 FQNEAQ (reference sequence). CDR3 length equals 17 residues.

This chain connects TRBV3-1 to TRBJ1-1; D gene ambiguous. CDR1 is LGHDT and CDR2 is YNNKEL in the germline V gene (reference sequence). The CDR3 is made up of 13 amino acids. V lost 3 bases and J 6 bases, leaving 11 bases between the germline ends. The CDR3 nucleotides read TGTGCCAGCAGCCAGGCCGAGGGCCCTGAAGCTTTCTTT. Translation gives CASSQAEGPEAFF.

This chain links TRBV4-1 with TRBJ1-2, with a weak D call TRBD1 (6 bases). CDR3 length: 15 residues. Trimming cost V 1 base and J 4 bases, with 13 bases left between them. Germline V gene lookup returns CDR1 MGHRA and CDR2 YSYEKL. Here the CDR3 reads CASSQGEDRPYGYTF. DNA of the CDR3: TGCGCCAGCAGCCAAGGCGAAGACAGGCCCTATGGCTACACCTTC.

This chain connects TRBV20-1 to TRBJ1-1; D gene unclear. The CDR3 runs 14 residues. Germline lookup yields CDR1 DFQATT and CDR2 SNEGSKA (reference sequence). The V gene lost 2 bases and the J gene lost 1 base, with 11 bases spanning the gap. CDR3 amino acids: CSARMGFGNTEAFF. Here the CDR3 DNA reads TGCAGTGCTAGAATGGGGTTTGGGAACACTGAAGCTTTCTTT.

The rearrangement uses TRBV6-5 and TRBJ2-4; either TRBD1 or TRBD2 may fit D (5 bases each). From germline, CDR1 is MNHEY and CDR2 SVGAGI. Trimming stripped 1 base from V and 0 bases from J, with 13 bases between. The CDR3 is 17 residues long. CDR3 coding DNA: TGTGCCAGCAGTTACTTCGGGACGATACTAGCCAAAAACATTCAGTACTTC. It specifies CASSYFGTILAKNIQYF.

The chain combines TRBV29-1 with TRBJ2-5; unclear D gene. V was cut by 5 bases and J by 1 base, with 8 bases left in between. This CDR3 has 12 amino acids. Germline CDR1 is SQVTM and CDR2 is ANQGSEA. The CDR3 region is CSVRQAQETQYF. As DNA, the CDR3 is TGCAGCGTTAGGCAGGCCCAAGAGACCCAGTACTTC. The entire variable domain, with the rest obtained from reference TRBV29-1 and TRBJ2-5, is as follows: SAVISQKPSRDICQRGTSLTIQCQVDSQVTMMFWYRQQPGQSLTLIATANQGSEATYESGFVIDKFPISRPNLTFSTLTVSNMSPEDSSIYLCSVRQAQETQYFGPGTRLLVL.

The gene calls are TRBV9 and TRBJ2-5; D gene uncertain. The CDR3 sequence is 14 residues long. V was trimmed by 4 bases and J by 5 bases, leaving 15 bases between them. The germline V gene encodes CDR1 SGDLS and CDR2 YYNGEE. Here the CDR3 DNA reads TGTGCCAGCAGCCCGAGCCCCGTTCAGGAGACCCAGTACTTC. Amino acids: CASSPSPVQETQYF.

V and J are TRBV12-3 or TRBV12-4 and TRBJ2-2; D is possibly TRBD1 or TRBD2 (6 bases each). This CDR3 region has 15 residues. The V end was cut by 3 bases, the J end by 0 bases, with 8 bases between. CDR3 loop: CASSFGGPNTGELFF. The CDR3 DNA is TGTGCCAGCAGTTTCGGGGGCCCGAACACCGGGGAGCTGTTTTTT.

The chain couples TRBV18 to TRBJ2-1, with 7 bases fitting TRBD2. The CDR3 consists of 16 residues. Trimming took 3 bases from V and 5 from J; bases not matched to a gene: 10. Germline V lookup: CDR1 KGHSH, CDR2 LQKENI. The DNA for the CDR3 is TGTGCCAGCTCACCGTTCGCACTAGCGAGGAACAATGAGCAGTTCTTC. Protein product: CASSPFALARNNEQFF.

As DNA, the CDR3 is TGTGCCAGCAGCTTAGGTGGGACTAGACCGACTTACGAGCAGTACTTC. Encoded protein: CASSLGGTRPTYEQYF. The chain joins TRBV11-2 to TRBJ2-7; TRBD2 aligns across 8 bases. Germline CDR1 and CDR2: SGHAT and FQNNGV. The V gene end was trimmed by 1 base and the J gene end by 4 bases; junction bases not matched to a gene: 9. The CDR3 is 16 residues long.

The CDR3 coding sequence is TGTGCCAGTAGGCTGGACACTGAAGCTTTCTTT. Amino acid sequence: CASRLDTEAFF. This rearrangement joins TRBV19 to TRBJ1-1; no reliable D call. The germline CDR1 and CDR2 sequences are LNHDA and SQIVND (reference sequence). The CDR3 sequence is 11 residues long. V was clipped by 6 bases and J by 3 bases, with 5 bases between them.

This clonotype was seen only once. The V and J genes are TRBV29-1 and TRBJ1-2; D call uncertain. The CDR3 totals 12 residues. Germline CDR1 and CDR2: SQVTM and ANQGSEA. V dropped 2 bases and J dropped 8 bases, with 12 bases sitting between them. The CDR3 DNA reads TGCAGCGTTGAACCGTCCCCGGGGGGCTACACCTTC. Translating it yields CSVEPSPGGYTF.

This clonotype was seen more than once but under ten times. The J gene is TRBJ2-7, the V gene TRBV7-2; possible D gene TRBD1, 5 bases. V was cut by 1 base and J by 7 bases, with 14 bases left in between. Germline V gene data show CDR1 as SGHTA and CDR2 as FQGNSA. The CDR3 is made up of 14 amino acids. DNA of the CDR3: TGTGCCAGCAGCTTAGATACAGGTTTGGGGGAGCAGTACTTC. Its translation: CASSLDTGLGEQYF.

The gene calls are TRBV11-2 and TRBJ2-2; possibly TRBD1 for D (7 bases). Germline CDR1 is SGHAT and CDR2 is FQNNGV. Between the trimmed V and J ends, which lost 3 bases and 1 base, there was a span of 9 bases. The CDR3 runs to 15 residues. CDR3 sequence reads: CASSFQGGNTGELFF. Written as DNA, the CDR3 is TGTGCCAGCAGCTTCCAGGGGGGGAACACCGGGGAGCTGTTTTTT.

This rearrangement joins TRBV20-1 to TRBJ2-5; TRBD2 matches at 11 bases. V shed 1 base, J shed 1 base, and the junction held 11 bases outside the gene matches. Germline assignment: CDR1 DFQATT and CDR2 SNEGSKA (reference sequence). The CDR3 has 18 residues. CDR3 loop: CSARVGELAGVSQETQYF. The CDR3 nucleotides are TGCAGTGCTAGAGTGGGCGAACTAGCGGGGGTGTCCCAAGAGACCCAGTACTTC.

This rearrangement joins TRBV3-1 to TRBJ2-1; TRBD2 might be the D (7 bases). V dropped 1 base and J dropped 7 bases, with 17 bases sitting between them. Germline V gene lookup returns CDR1 LGHDT and CDR2 YNNKEL (reference sequence). The CDR3 spans 16 residues. CDR3 loop: CASSQVGSGGGNEQFF. In nucleotides, the CDR3 is TGTGCCAGCAGCCAAGTAGGATCGGGGGGCGGAAATGAGCAGTTCTTC.

The gene calls are TRBV5-4 and TRBJ2-5, with D unresolved. V gave up 2 bases and J gave up 4 bases, with 15 bases separating them. CDR3 size: 15 residues. Germline assignment: CDR1 SGHNT and CDR2 YYREEE (reference sequence). The CDR3 loop is CASSFPSALAETQYF. DNA for the CDR3: TGTGCCAGCAGCTTCCCCAGCGCCCTGGCAGAGACCCAGTACTTC.

The chain combines TRBV6-1 with TRBJ1-2, with D unclear. The germline CDR1 and CDR2 sequences are MNHNS and SASEGT. The CDR3 is made up of 14 amino acids. V lost 4 bases and J 7 bases, leaving 16 bases between the germline ends. As DNA, the CDR3 is TGTGCCAGCAGTGCGAACTCAGGTCCAGGTGGCTACACCTTC. Translated, it gives CASSANSGPGGYTF.

The rearrangement links TRBV6-2 or TRBV6-3 to TRBJ1-6; D uncertain. Trimming took off 0 bases at V and 2 bases at J, with 11 bases between the two ends. The CDR3 runs to 17 residues. Germline V gives CDR1 MNHEY, CDR2 SVGEGT. CDR3 sequence reads: CASSYSAGDTYNSPLHF. CDR3 bases: TGTGCCAGCAGTTACTCGGCCGGAGATACCTATAATTCACCCCTCCACTTT.

The chain links TRBV29-1 to TRBJ2-5; 9 bases are a match to TRBD1. Germline-derived CDR1 and CDR2 are SQVTM and ANQGSEA. Trimming removed 3 bases from V and 1 base from J; junction bases left unmatched: 3. There are 14 residues in the CDR3. The CDR3 DNA reads TGCAGCGTTGAGGGGACAGGGCCCCAAGAGACCCAGTACTTC. Translated, it gives CSVEGTGPQETQYF.

The chain couples TRBV20-1 to TRBJ1-1; possibly TRBD1 for D (5 bases). This CDR3 is 12 amino acids long. V lost 4 bases and J 4 bases, leaving 10 bases between the germline ends. Germline CDR1 and CDR2: DFQATT and SNEGSKA (reference sequence). The CDR3 bases are TGCAGTGCTATCAGGGTCGGCACTGAAGCTTTCTTT. Translated, it gives CSAIRVGTEAFF.

The chain links TRBV6-5 to TRBJ1-2, with TRBD1 matching over 7 bases. CDR3 length: 14 residues. V shed 11 bases, J shed 6 bases, and the junction held 15 bases outside the gene matches. Germline V gene sequence: CDR1 MNHEY, CDR2 SVGAGI. The CDR3 coding sequence is TGTGCCTCCCAAAGCGGACAGGCACCCCATGGCTACACCTTC. Residues: CASQSGQAPHGYTF.